A selection of T cell receptor beta chains follows, all from one sample in a study of B cell selection in AIRE deficiency. Method: immunoSEQ multiplex PCR; TCRdb's copy keeps in-frame clones and lacks some. The sample has 4,000 to 6,500 clones; about 90% are singletons. What was sequenced was Tregs sorted from PBMCs. The receptors originated from a human donor with AIRE deficiency. The CDR3 runs from the conserved cysteine through the conserved F or W. Fields, in order: D gene, V gene, J gene, clone size, CDR3 protein, CDR3 DNA. A D gene is named only where the DNA matches it firmly. Expanded clones are given a class, and other clones once, few, many or no size at all.

>TRBD2|TRBV7-3|TRBJ2-1|.
CASSLAPGLAGGEPYNEQFF
TGTGCCAGCAGCTTAGCGCCGGGACTAGCGGGGGGAGAACCCTACAATGAGCAGTTCTTC
>TRBD1|TRBV30|TRBJ1-6|.
CACPTGVNSPLHF
TGTGCCTGTCCGACAGGGGTTAATTCACCCCTCCACTTT
>TRBD1|TRBV5-4|TRBJ1-4|.
CASSPTTGEDEKLFF
TGTGCCAGCAGTCCTACGACAGGGGAAGACGAAAAACTGTTTTTT
>.|TRBV18|TRBJ2-2|.
CASSPPTGGGDTGELFF
TGTGCCAGCTCACCACCGACGGGAGGGGGCGACACCGGGGAGCTGTTTTTT
>TRBD2|TRBV27|TRBJ2-7|.
CASSALTSGPYEQYF
TGTGCCAGCAGTGCCTTGACTAGCGGCCCCTACGAGCAGTACTTC
>.|TRBV7-6|TRBJ1-6|.
CASSLWGGPDNSPLHF
TGTGCCAGCAGCTTATGGGGCGGGCCTGATAATTCACCCCTCCACTTT
>TRBD1|TRBV27|TRBJ2-7|.
CASSLWRGTGAFYEQYF
TGTGCCAGCAGTTTATGGAGAGGGACAGGGGCTTTCTACGAGCAGTACTTC
>.|TRBV21-1|TRBJ2-3|.
CASSTSSTDTQYF
TGTGCCAGCAGCACGAGTAGCACAGATACGCAGTATTTT
>.|TRBV2|TRBJ2-7|.
CASSGSYEQYF
TGTGCCAGCAGTGGTTCCTACGAGCAGTACTTC
>.|TRBV9|TRBJ2-5|.
CASSRLGASVWEETQYF
TGTGCCAGCAGCCGTCTGGGGGCTAGCGTCTGGGAGGAGACCCAGTACTTC
>.|TRBV18|TRBJ1-4|once
CASSPGANEKLFF
TGTGCCAGCTCACCAGGGGCTAATGAAAAACTGTTTTTT
>.|TRBV2|TRBJ1-1|.
CASTLGNTEAFF
TGTGCCAGCACCTTGGGGAACACTGAAGCTTTCTTT
>TRBD2|TRBV5-5|TRBJ2-1|.
CASSLGTQREGNEQFF
TGTGCCAGCAGTTTGGGCACCCAGCGGGAGGGCAATGAGCAGTTCTTC
>.|TRBV5-1|TRBJ1-6|.
CASSLGQETSPLHF
TGCGCCAGCAGCTTGGGACAGGAAACTTCACCCCTCCACTTT
>.|TRBV5-1|TRBJ2-7|.
CASSLGPTASYEQYF
TGCGCCAGCAGCTTGGGTCCGACGGCCTCCTACGAGCAGTACTTC
>TRBD1|TRBV5-1|TRBJ2-7|.
CASSAGQGGREQYF
TGCGCCAGCAGCGCAGGACAGGGGGGTCGCGAGCAGTACTTC
>.|TRBV19|TRBJ1-1|.
CASRLGHMNTEAFF
TGTGCCAGTAGGTTGGGACACATGAACACTGAAGCTTTCTTT
>TRBD1|TRBV5-1|TRBJ1-1|.
CASSTGQGVGAFF
TGCGCCAGCAGCACCGGACAGGGGGTAGGGGCTTTCTTT
>.|TRBV4-3|TRBJ1-1|few
CASSLLTGTPNTEAFF
TGCGCCAGCAGCCTATTAACCGGGACGCCGAACACTGAAGCTTTCTTT
>.|TRBV4-1|TRBJ1-5|.
CASSQERGYVGNQPQHF
TGCGCCAGCAGCCAAGAAAGGGGGTATGTTGGCAATCAGCCCCAGCATTTT
>.|TRBV10-2|TRBJ1-5|.
CASSEPGQPQHF
TGCGCCAGCAGTGAGCCAGGGCAGCCCCAGCATTTT
>TRBD2|TRBV18|TRBJ2-1|.
CASSPSSGGAWEQFF
TGTGCCAGCTCCCCGTCTAGCGGGGGGGCTTGGGAGCAGTTCTTC
>.|TRBV28|TRBJ1-3|.
CASSLLGHLNTIYF
TGTGCCAGCAGTTTATTGGGACACCTAAACACCATATATTTT
>TRBD1|TRBV5-5|TRBJ2-2|.
CASSWTGVGTGELFF
TGTGCCAGCAGCTGGACAGGGGTGGGCACCGGGGAGCTGTTTTTT
>.|TRBV7-2|TRBJ2-1|.
CASSLYPSEYNEQFF
TGTGCCAGCAGCTTATATCCTAGCGAGTACAATGAGCAGTTCTTC
>TRBD1|TRBV4-2|TRBJ1-1|few
CASSQVGTGNTEAFF
TGTGCCAGCAGCCAAGTTGGGACAGGGAACACTGAAGCTTTCTTT
>.|TRBV6-5|TRBJ2-7|.
CASSYSPWHPYEQYF
TGTGCCAGCAGTTACTCGCCGTGGCACCCCTACGAGCAGTACTTC
>.|TRBV30|TRBJ1-5|once
CAWPVRGGKSNQPQHF
TGTGCCTGGCCCGTGAGGGGGGGGAAGAGCAATCAGCCCCAGCATTTT
>.|TRBV4-3|TRBJ1-1|.
CASSQGFGSNTEAFF
TGCGCCAGCAGCCAAGGTTTTGGGTCGAACACTGAAGCTTTCTTT
>.|TRBV9|TRBJ2-5|.
CASSVEGETQYF
TGTGCCAGCAGCGTAGAAGGGGAGACCCAGTACTTC
>.|TRBV15|TRBJ2-2|.
CATSRERGYTGELFF
TGTGCCACCAGCAGAGAAAGGGGCTACACCGGGGAGCTGTTTTTT
>TRBD1|TRBV6-1|TRBJ1-2|once
CASSSGTGVLGYTF
TGTGCCAGCAGTTCCGGGACAGGGGTGCTTGGCTACACCTTC
>TRBD1|TRBV10-3|TRBJ2-1|.
CATKGQGTYNEQFF
TGTGCCACCAAGGGACAGGGGACCTACAATGAGCAGTTCTTC